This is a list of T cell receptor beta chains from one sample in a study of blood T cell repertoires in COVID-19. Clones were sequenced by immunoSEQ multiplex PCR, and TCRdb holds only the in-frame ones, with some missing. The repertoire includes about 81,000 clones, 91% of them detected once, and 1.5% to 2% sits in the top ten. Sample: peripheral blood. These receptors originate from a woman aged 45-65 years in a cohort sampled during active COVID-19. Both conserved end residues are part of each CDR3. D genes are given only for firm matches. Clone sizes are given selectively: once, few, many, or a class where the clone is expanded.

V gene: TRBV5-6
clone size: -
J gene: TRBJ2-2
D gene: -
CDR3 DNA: TGTGCCAGCAGCACCGGGGGCACCGGGGAGCTGTTTTTT
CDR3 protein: CASSTGGTGELFF

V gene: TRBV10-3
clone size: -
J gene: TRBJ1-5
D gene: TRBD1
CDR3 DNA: TGTGCCACCAGGCCTACCGGGACAGTAAATCAGCCCCAGCATTTT
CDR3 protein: CATRPTGTVNQPQHF

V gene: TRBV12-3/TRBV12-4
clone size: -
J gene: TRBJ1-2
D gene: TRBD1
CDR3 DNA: TGTGCCAGCACGCGACAGGGGTTCCTCGGCTACACCTTC
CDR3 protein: CASTRQGFLGYTF

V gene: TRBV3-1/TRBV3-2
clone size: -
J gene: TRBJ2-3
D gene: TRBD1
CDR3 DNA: TGTGCCAGCAGCCTGTCAGGGGGCTCAACAGATACGCAGTATTTT
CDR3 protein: CASSLSGGSTDTQYF

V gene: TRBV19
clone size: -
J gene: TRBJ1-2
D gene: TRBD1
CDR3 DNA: TGTGCCAGTAGTCCCCCGGGACAGAGCAACTATGGCTACACCTTC
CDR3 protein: CASSPPGQSNYGYTF

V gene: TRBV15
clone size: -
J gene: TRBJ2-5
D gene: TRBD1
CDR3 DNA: TGTGCCACCAGCAAAGACAGGGGCGGAGAGACCCAGTACTTC
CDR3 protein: CATSKDRGGETQYF

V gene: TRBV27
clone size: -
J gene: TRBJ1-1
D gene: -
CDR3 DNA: TGTGCCAGCAGTCCCTACTCGGTGAACACTGAAGCTTTCTTT
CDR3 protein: CASSPYSVNTEAFF

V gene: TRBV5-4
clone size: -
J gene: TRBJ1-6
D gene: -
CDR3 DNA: TGTGCCAGCAGCTTGGACAGATATAATTCACCCCTCCACTTT
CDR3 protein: CASSLDRYNSPLHF

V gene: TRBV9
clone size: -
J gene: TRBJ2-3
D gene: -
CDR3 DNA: TGTGCCAGCAGCGCCGAGGACAGACTTAGCACAGATACGCAGTATTTT
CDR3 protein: CASSAEDRLSTDTQYF

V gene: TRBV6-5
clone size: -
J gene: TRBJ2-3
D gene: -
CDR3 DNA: TGTGCCAGCGAGGAGGGGACGGGGTTCACAGATACGCAGTATTTT
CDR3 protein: CASEEGTGFTDTQYF

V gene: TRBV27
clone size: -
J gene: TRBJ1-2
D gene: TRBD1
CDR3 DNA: TGTGCCAGCAGTCGCCCGGGACAGGGTAAATTTTATGGCTACACCTTC
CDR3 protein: CASSRPGQGKFYGYTF

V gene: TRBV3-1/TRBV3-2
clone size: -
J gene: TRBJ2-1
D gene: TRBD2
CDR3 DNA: TGTGCCAGCAGCCCCTCTAGCGGGAGGGGTCTGGATGAGCAGTTCTTC
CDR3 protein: CASSPSSGRGLDEQFF

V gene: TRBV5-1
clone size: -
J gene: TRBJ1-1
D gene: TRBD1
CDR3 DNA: TGCGCCAGCAGCCTGGCCGGGACAGCCCGTTCCGAAGCTTTCTTT
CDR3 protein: CASSLAGTARSEAFF

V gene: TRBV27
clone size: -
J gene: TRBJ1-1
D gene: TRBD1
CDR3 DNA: TGTGCCAGCAGTTGGACAGGGGTAGACACTGAAGCTTTCTTT
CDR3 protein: CASSWTGVDTEAFF

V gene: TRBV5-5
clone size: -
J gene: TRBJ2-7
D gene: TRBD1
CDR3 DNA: TGTGCCAGCAGCGTTTCCGGGACAGGGGGCGCCTACGAGCAGTACTTC
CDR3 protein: CASSVSGTGGAYEQYF

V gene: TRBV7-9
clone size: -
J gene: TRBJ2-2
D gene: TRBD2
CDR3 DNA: TGTGCCAGCAGCTTAAGCGGGAGCGGCGCCGGGGAGCTGTTTTTT
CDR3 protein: CASSLSGSGAGELFF

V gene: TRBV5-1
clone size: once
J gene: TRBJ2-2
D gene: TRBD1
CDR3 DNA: TGCGCCAGCACCCAAGACAGGGGCAACACCGGGGAGCTGTTTTTT
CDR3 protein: CASTQDRGNTGELFF

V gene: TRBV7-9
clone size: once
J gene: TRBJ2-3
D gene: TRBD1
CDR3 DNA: TGTGCCAGCAGTTCCGCCGGGACAGAGCACACAGATACGCAGTATTTT
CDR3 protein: CASSSAGTEHTDTQYF

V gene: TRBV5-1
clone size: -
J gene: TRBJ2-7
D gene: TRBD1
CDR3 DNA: TGCGCCAGCAGCGTGACAGGGGGGATCTACGAGCAGTACTTC
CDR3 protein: CASSVTGGIYEQYF

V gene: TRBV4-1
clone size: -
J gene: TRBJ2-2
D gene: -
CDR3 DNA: TGCGCCAGCAGCCAAGATCACAGGCTCGCGAACACCGGGGAGCTGTTTTTT
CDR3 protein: CASSQDHRLANTGELFF